This T cell receptor (beta chain) is drawn from a study of control samples from healthy donors and cancer patients (dated by TCRdb to 2019 to 2021). Trimming leaves V shorter by 4 bases and J shorter by 3 bases, with the junction holding 1 base beyond the gene matches. The germline V gene sets CDR1 to MGHDK and CDR2 to SYGVNS. Including the terminal cysteine and phenylalanine, the CDR3 comprises 13 residues. Only CDR3 DNA is held: 39 bases, read in frame from base 1. This clone was recorded once. This clone's antigen is unknown. Base qualities were left out, and no much larger clone turns up one base away. To prepare the library, the immunoSEQ multiplex PCR assay was applied. TCRdb limited this immuneACCESS table to in-frame rearrangements with V and J called. A share of clones is missing; checked studies link under half to unresolved V genes, and the rest is unexplained. The sample table holds just under 150,000 clones, of which around 92% were seen once. 3.2% of the sample goes to the ten largest clones.

The sequencing input was blood. This sequence was found in a man aged 25-45 years in good health. The chain is made from TRBV25-1 and TRBJ1-1, and 8 junction bases match TRBD1. The DNA sequence is TGTGCCAGCAGTGGACAGGGGTACACTGAAGCTTTCTTT. This codes for CASSGQGYTEAFF.